The 28 T cell receptor beta chains below were found in one sample sequenced in a study of graft-versus-host responses after intestinal transplantation. Responders that carried the CFSE label, some 200,000 of them, were plated with some 200,000 irradiated, violet-dye-labeled stimulator cells. Assay used: immunoSEQ multiplex PCR; TCRdb lists only in-frame clones, some missing. The sample lists tens of thousands of clones, around two fifths occurring once. Sequenced here: alloreactive CD8+ T cells from a mixed lymphocyte reaction culture, sampled before transplantation. As for subset: CFSE-low proliferating T cells sorted from approximately six-day pre-transplant mixed lymphocyte reaction (GvH or HvG direction). The receptors shown here come from a human patient who was an organ donor for intestinal transplantation.

This clone was observed a few times. V usage is TRBV4-2 and J usage is TRBJ2-7, with no clear D. Germline loops: CDR1 LGHNA, CDR2 YNFKEQ. The V gene lost 0 bases and the J gene lost 2 bases, with 11 bases spanning the gap. This CDR3 is 15 amino acids long. The DNA of the CDR3 is TGTGCCAGCAGCCAAGATCCGCTAGAAGCCTACGAGCAGTACTTC. This encodes CASSQDPLEAYEQYF.

This chain connects TRBV4-2 to TRBJ1-1, with D possibly matching TRBD1 (6 bases). Trimming took off 1 base at V and 4 bases at J, with 16 bases between the two ends. CDR3 length: 16 amino acids. In germline, CDR1 is LGHNA, CDR2 YNFKEQ. The CDR3 region has the DNA TGTGCCAGCAGCCAAGGGCCGGCCGGAGGGGGCACTGAAGCTTTCTTT. It translates to CASSQGPAGGGTEAFF.

This clone ranks as medium-sized (0.01 to 0.1%). Written as DNA, the CDR3 is TGTGCCAGCAGTGTGACTTTCTTCGAGCAGTACTTC. Protein: CASSVTFFEQYF. The chain employs TRBV28 and TRBJ2-7, with no clear D. The germline V and J ends were trimmed by 5 bases and 6 bases, with 11 bases remaining between them. The germline CDR1 and CDR2 sequences are MDHEN and SYDVKM. The CDR3 spans 12 residues.

This chain connects TRBV6-5 to TRBJ1-2, with 7 positions matching TRBD1. This CDR3 has 14 amino acids. CDR1 and CDR2 from the germline V gene are MNHEY and SVGAGI. V trimming: 2 bases; J trimming: 5 bases; junction bases outside the gene matches: 5. The CDR3 DNA sequence: TGTGCCAGCAGTTACGGACCAGGGGGATATGGCTACACCTTC. It specifies CASSYGPGGYGYTF.

This chain uses TRBV11-3 with TRBJ2-2, with D possibly matching TRBD2 (5 bases). Trimming removed 5 bases from V and 6 bases from J, with 13 bases in between. Germline CDR1 SGHNT, CDR2 YENEEA. This CDR3 has 14 amino acids. Written as DNA, the CDR3 is TGTGCCAGCAGCCTCTGGACTGGGGCCGGGGAGCTGTTTTTT. Translation: CASSLWTGAGELFF.

The table lists this clone with a few counts. A junction boundary mismatches the germline segment, possibly from a read error. The chain is built from TRBV4-1 and TRBJ2-7; D is undetermined. This CDR3 comprises 12 residues. Germline values: CDR1 MGHRA, CDR2 YSYEKL. As DNA, the CDR3 is TGTGCCAGCAGCCTTGTAAGTGGCGAGCAGTACTTC. The encoded protein is CASSLVSGEQYF.

This clone was counted a few times. A much larger clone differs from this one at a single base, so this may be a read error. CDR3 sequence reads: CASRLGLAATYEQYF. DNA of the CDR3: TGTGCCAGTAGGCTCGGACTAGCGGCAACCTACGAGCAGTACTTC. The chain couples TRBV19 to TRBJ2-5; 10 nucleotides agree with TRBD2. The last part of the DNA fits TRBJ2-7 better; the J call may be wrong. Germline CDR1 reads LNHDA; CDR2 reads SQIVND (reference sequence). The CDR3 totals 15 residues.

The genes are TRBV19 and TRBJ1-4; no clear D gene. The CDR3 contains 13 residues. Germline CDR1 reads LNHDA; CDR2 reads SQIVND (reference sequence). V was cut by 3 bases and J by 8 bases, with 10 bases left in between. DNA of the CDR3: TGTGCCAGTAGTATCCGGACGGACGAAAAACTGTTTTTT. Translating it yields CASSIRTDEKLFF.

This clone was observed a few times. The DNA of the CDR3 is TGTGCCAGCAGCACAGGGATGTCTGAAGCTTTCTTT. Translated: CASSTGMSEAFF. The chain employs TRBV6-5 and TRBJ1-1; the D gene is possibly TRBD1 (6 bases). The length of the CDR3 is 12 residues. Between the trimmed V and J ends, which lost 6 bases and 6 bases, there was a span of 11 bases. Germline assignment: CDR1 MNHEY and CDR2 SVGAGI.

The V call is TRBV6-1, the J call TRBJ2-7; D is undetermined. Germline CDR1 is MNHNS and CDR2 is SASEGT. V was trimmed by 5 bases and J by 3 bases, leaving 5 bases between them. The CDR3 loop spans 11 amino acids. DNA of the CDR3: TGTGCCAGCAGTTTAGACTACGAGCAGTACTTC. Amino acids: CASSLDYEQYF.

This chain links TRBV28 with TRBJ2-7; 8 bases map to TRBD1. The V gene's germline CDR1 is MDHEN and CDR2 SYDVKM. This CDR3 has 18 residues. V shed 6 bases, J shed 2 bases, and the junction held 18 bases outside the gene matches. CDR3 region: CASSSLPGQAFPTYEQYF. Written as DNA, the CDR3 is TGTGCCAGCAGCTCTCTTCCGGGACAGGCCTTTCCCACCTACGAGCAGTACTTC.

The rearrangement uses TRBV6-6 and TRBJ2-4; D is unclear. V was shortened by 2 bases and J by 8 bases, with 10 bases between the two germline ends. This CDR3 is built from 13 residues. In germline, CDR1 is MNHNY, CDR2 SVGAGI (reference sequence). The CDR3 nucleotides are TGTGCCAGCAGTTACCAGATGCTGCACATTCAGTACTTC. Translation: CASSYQMLHIQYF.

This clone was detected only a few times. This rearrangement joins TRBV6-6 to TRBJ2-7; no reliable D call. The germline CDR1 and CDR2 sequences are MNHNY and SVGAGI (reference sequence). V gave up 7 bases and J gave up 2 bases, with 3 bases separating them. The CDR3 has 10 amino acids. For the CDR3, the DNA is TGTGCCAGCAAGACCTACGAGCAGTACTTC. Residues: CASKTYEQYF.

The J gene is TRBJ2-7, the V gene TRBV19; D is ambiguous. V lost 2 bases to trimming and J lost 2 bases, with 7 bases between them. CDR1 is LNHDA and CDR2 is SQIVND in the germline V gene (reference sequence). The CDR3 is made up of 13 amino acids. This chain's CDR3 is CASSISSPYEQYF. CDR3 nucleotide sequence: TGTGCCAGTAGTATATCTTCTCCCTACGAGCAGTACTTC.

The sample holds a few counts of this clone. The rearrangement joins TRBV28 to TRBJ1-2, with 8 positions matching TRBD1. V was pared by 3 bases and J by 4 bases, with 7 bases of the junction left unmatched. From germline, CDR1 is MDHEN and CDR2 SYDVKM. CDR3 size: 15 residues. The CDR3 loop is CASSFGRGLSYGYTF. In DNA, the CDR3 is TGTGCCAGCAGTTTTGGCAGGGGGCTTAGCTATGGCTACACCTTC.

This chain connects TRBV4-3 to TRBJ1-1; 9 nucleotides agree with TRBD1. Germline loops: CDR1 LGHNA, CDR2 YSLEER. V lost 3 bases to trimming and J lost 5 bases; unmatched junction nucleotides: 7. The CDR3 sequence is 15 residues long. The CDR3 region is CASSHPRTGVTEAFF. DNA of the CDR3: TGCGCCAGCAGCCACCCTAGGACAGGGGTTACTGAAGCTTTCTTT.

By share, this clone ranks as medium-sized (0.01 to 0.1%). This rearrangement joins TRBV25-1 to TRBJ2-7; 7 nucleotides match TRBD2. With 8 bases clipped from V and 1 base from J, the junction kept 8 bases outside the gene matches. Germline lookup yields CDR1 MGHDK and CDR2 SYGVNS. The CDR3 loop spans 14 amino acids. As DNA, the CDR3 is TGTGCCAGCGGTCTAGCGGAGATTTCCTACGAGCAGTACTTC. Protein sequence: CASGLAEISYEQYF.

This sequence joins TRBV4-1 and TRBJ2-1; D is perhaps TRBD2 (5 bases). Trimming stripped 1 base from V and 1 base from J, with 8 bases between. Germline V gives CDR1 MGHRA, CDR2 YSYEKL. This CDR3 spans 15 amino acids. The CDR3 loop is CASSQAGGSYNEQFF. As DNA, the CDR3 is TGCGCCAGCAGCCAAGCAGGCGGGTCCTACAATGAGCAGTTCTTC.

The chain combines TRBV19 with TRBJ2-3; 8 bases align to TRBD2. V lost 2 bases to trimming and J lost 3 bases; unmatched junction nucleotides: 4. This CDR3 is built from 15 residues. Germline CDR1 and CDR2: LNHDA and SQIVND (reference sequence). The DNA of the CDR3 is TGTGCCAGTAGTATAAGCGGGAGTGGGACAGATACGCAGTATTTT. The encoded protein is CASSISGSGTDTQYF. The whole variable domain, filled in from reference TRBV19 and TRBJ2-3, reads DGGITQSPKYLFRKEGQNVTLSCEQNLNHDAMYWYRQDPGQGLRLIYYSQIVNDFQKGDIAEGYSVSREKKESFPLTVTSAQKNPTAFYLCASSISGSGTDTQYFGPGTRLTVL.

V usage is TRBV4-2 and J usage is TRBJ2-3; no clear D gene. V was trimmed by 4 bases and J by 4 bases, leaving 9 bases between them. CDR3 length equals 13 residues. Germline V gives CDR1 LGHNA, CDR2 YNFKEQ. CDR3 in DNA: TGTGCCAGCAGCCCCAGCGTGGCAGATACGCAGTATTTT. It is translated as CASSPSVADTQYF.

This sequence joins TRBV5-1 and TRBJ2-7; D is tentatively TRBD1 or TRBD2 (5 bases each). CDR3 size: 13 residues. V was cut by 3 bases and J by 3 bases, with 10 bases left in between. The germline gives CDR1 SGHRS, CDR2 YFSETQ. CDR3 sequence (DNA): TGCGCCAGCAGCTGGGACCTAATCTACGAGCAGTACTTC. Its protein is CASSWDLIYEQYF.

CDR3 loop: CASSRPGQDPTYEQYF. The CDR3 DNA is TGTGCCAGCAGCCGCCCGGGACAGGACCCTACCTACGAGCAGTACTTC. This chain joins TRBV11-2 and TRBJ2-5; 8 bases match TRBD1. The assigned J gene may be wrong: the sequence end matches TRBJ2-7 better. CDR3 length equals 16 residues. Germline CDR1 is SGHAT and CDR2 is FQNNGV.

This clone occurred a few times. The V gene is TRBV7-6, the J gene TRBJ1-2; maybe TRBD1 (6 bases). The germline gives CDR1 SGHVS, CDR2 FNYEAQ. The CDR3 is 13 amino acids. Trimming removed 5 bases from V and 8 bases from J, with 15 bases in between. CDR3 coding DNA: TGTGCCAGCAGCGGGTACAGGGTCAAAGGCTACACCTTC. This codes for CASSGYRVKGYTF.

The chain is built from TRBV6-5 and TRBJ2-1; 7 bases are shared with TRBD2. V dropped 2 bases and J dropped 7; count of bases not matched to a gene: 11. This CDR3 has 16 residues. The V gene's germline CDR1 is MNHEY and CDR2 SVGAGI. The chain's CDR3 is CASSYIAGVPHNEQFF. DNA of the CDR3: TGTGCCAGCAGTTACATAGCGGGTGTGCCTCATAATGAGCAGTTCTTC.

The V gene is TRBV5-7, the J gene TRBJ2-5; the match to TRBD1 covers 9 bases. TRBV5-7 is noted as an ORF with a role that remains uncertain. The trim removed 0 bases at V and 5 bases at J, leaving 5 bases unmatched. There are 15 residues in the CDR3. DNA for the CDR3: TGTGCCAGCAGCTTGGCGGGACAGGGTCGCGAGACCCAGTACTTC. This gives the protein CASSLAGQGRETQYF.

This clone has only a few counts. V gene TRBV5-4 combines with J gene TRBJ2-7; D not certain. This CDR3 comprises 15 residues. CDR1 is SGHNT, CDR2 YYREEE, per germline (reference sequence). Between the trimmed V and J ends, which lost 2 bases and 6 bases, there was a span of 18 bases. CDR3 amino acids: CASSFLSSPPSEQYF. The CDR3 coding sequence is TGTGCCAGCAGCTTCCTTTCGTCTCCCCCCTCCGAGCAGTACTTC.

The chain has TRBV27 and TRBJ2-7; possible D gene TRBD1, 6 bases. Germline V gene sequence: CDR1 MNHEY, CDR2 SMNVEV (reference sequence). Trimming took 4 bases from V and 5 from J, leaving 12 bases between them. The CDR3 consists of 13 residues. DNA for the CDR3: TGTGCCAGCAGTTACTCTGGGGACAACGAGCAGTACTTC. This translates into CASSYSGDNEQYF.

The rearrangement joins TRBV29-1 to TRBJ1-2, with a weak D call TRBD1 (6 bases). There are 14 residues in the CDR3. CDR1 SQVTM and CDR2 ANQGSEA come from the germline V gene. V was trimmed by 0 bases and J by 3 bases, leaving 11 bases between them. The chain's CDR3 is CSVEDPGHYYGYTF. The CDR3 nucleotides are TGCAGCGTTGAAGACCCGGGACACTACTATGGCTACACCTTC.